Below, 14 T cell receptor beta chains from the same sample are listed, as sequenced in a study of shared clonotypes between healthy human individuals. Profiled with immunoSEQ multiplex PCR; TCRdb holds only in-frame clones, not every one. This sample has some 800,000 clones, with approximately 92% found just once. Terminally differentiated effector memory CD45RA+ cells were left out of the naive CD8 fraction, which was CD45RO-negative and positively selected for CCR7. Sequencing used naive CD8+ T cells sorted from blood. The receptors were gathered from a young man in good health.

This chain joins TRBV4-2 and TRBJ2-7; no reliable D call. Trimming took off 4 bases at V and 1 base at J, with 8 bases between the two ends. Germline V lookup: CDR1 LGHNA, CDR2 YNFKEQ. This CDR3 comprises 13 residues. The CDR3 spells CASSLFRSYEQYF. CDR3 nucleotide sequence: TGTGCCAGCAGCCTTTTCAGGTCCTACGAGCAGTACTTC.

This chain uses TRBV5-1 with TRBJ2-1; a possible D gene is TRBD2 (7 bases). Trimming cost V 0 bases and J 4 bases, with 26 bases left between them. Germline values: CDR1 SGHRS, CDR2 YFSETQ. The CDR3 runs 20 residues. The CDR3 region is CASSLEMFDRLTSPYNEQFF. CDR3 coding DNA: TGCGCCAGCAGCTTGGAAATGTTTGACAGGTTGACTAGCCCATACAATGAGCAGTTCTTC.

J is TRBJ1-4 and V is TRBV27, with TRBD1 matching over 10 bases. Germline V lookup: CDR1 MNHEY, CDR2 SMNVEV (reference sequence). J lost 0 bases, V lost 5 bases, and 6 bases had no gene match. The CDR3 covers 17 residues. CDR3 in amino acids: CASSPQDRGATNEKLFF. The CDR3 bases are TGTGCCAGCAGTCCCCAGGACAGGGGGGCAACTAATGAAAAACTGTTTTTT.

A remark on this clone: The junction does not match germline at one end; this may be a read error. The chain couples TRBV6-5 to TRBJ2-1, with 9 bases fitting TRBD1. CDR1 MNHEY and CDR2 SVGAGI come from the germline V gene. The CDR3 is 15 amino acids. The CDR3 spells CASSFGDRVYDEQFF. In DNA form, the CDR3 reads TGTGCCAGCAGTTTCGGGGACAGGGTCTACGATGAGCAGTTCTTC.

V is TRBV9 and J is TRBJ2-1; D remains unclear. Trimming shortened V by 4 bases and J by 2 bases, and 7 bases separated the two germline ends. This CDR3 has 13 residues. Germline values: CDR1 SGDLS, CDR2 YYNGEE. The CDR3: CASSIDPYNEQFF. CDR3 nucleotides: TGTGCCAGCAGCATCGACCCCTACAATGAGCAGTTCTTC.

The genes are TRBV5-1 and TRBJ2-1; no firm D call. There are 12 residues in the CDR3. V was trimmed by 4 bases and J by 9 bases, leaving 11 bases between them. Per germline, CDR1 SGHRS and CDR2 YFSETQ. The CDR3 loop reads CASSASAGEQFF. In nucleotides, the CDR3 is TGCGCCAGCAGCGCGAGCGCCGGTGAGCAGTTCTTC.

This chain joins TRBV29-1 and TRBJ2-7, with 10 bases that match TRBD2. Trimming removed 7 bases from V and 5 bases from J; junction bases left unmatched: 8. The CDR3 covers 13 residues. The germline gives CDR1 SQVTM, CDR2 ANQGSEA. The CDR3 sequence: CSALPAGGHEQYF. CDR3 in DNA: TGCAGCGCCCTACCAGCGGGAGGGCACGAGCAGTACTTC.

This chain's CDR3 is CASRGVEGSSYNEQFF. In nucleotides, the CDR3 is TGTGCCAGCAGGGGGGTTGAGGGAAGCTCCTACAATGAGCAGTTCTTC. The J gene is TRBJ2-1, the V gene TRBV27, with D perhaps TRBD1 or TRBD2 (5 bases each). The CDR3 has 16 amino acids. CDR1 is MNHEY, CDR2 SMNVEV, per germline (reference sequence). Between the trimmed V and J ends, which lost 6 bases and 0 bases, there was a span of 15 bases.

The chain recombines TRBV15 with TRBJ2-1; TRBD2 matches 7 bases. Germline assignment: CDR1 LNHNV and CDR2 YYDKDF (reference sequence). The CDR3 has 14 amino acids. V was clipped by 3 bases and J by 9 bases; unmatched bases: 8. CDR3 amino acids: CATSSDGRITEQFF. The DNA of the CDR3 is TGTGCCACCAGCAGTGACGGGAGGATCACTGAGCAGTTCTTC. Variable domain in full (rest from reference TRBV15 and TRBJ2-1): DAMVIQNPRYQVTQFGKPVTLSCSQTLNHNVMYWYQQKSSQAPKLLFHYYDKDFNNEADTPDNFQSRRPNTSFCFLDIRSPGLGDTAMYLCATSSDGRITEQFFGPGTRLTVL.

On this clone itself: An end of the junction does not agree with germline; a read error may underlie this. This chain links TRBV13 with TRBJ1-2, with 7 bases that match TRBD1. The CDR3 sequence is 15 residues long. The germline CDR1 and CDR2 sequences are PRHDT and FYEKMQ (reference sequence). CDR3 sequence reads: CASSLGTAANYGYTF. In DNA, the CDR3 is TGTGCCAGCAGCCTAGGGACAGCGGCTAACTATGGCTACACCTTC.

This clone has only a few counts. This CDR3 reads CASKLGNIHGYTF. The CDR3 DNA is TGTGCCAGCAAGTTGGGAAACATACATGGCTACACCTTC. The chain couples TRBV28 to TRBJ1-2; D remains ambiguous. Between the trimmed V and J ends, which lost 7 bases and 6 bases, there was a span of 15 bases. Per germline, CDR1 MDHEN and CDR2 SYDVKM. This CDR3 spans 13 amino acids.

The V call is TRBV4-1, the J call TRBJ2-7; 9 bases map to TRBD2. The CDR3 runs to 14 residues. Germline V CDR1 and CDR2: MGHRA, YSYEKL. Trimming cost V 5 bases and J 0 bases; bases outside gene matches: 2. The CDR3 here is CASSNSGSSYEQYF. In DNA form, the CDR3 reads TGCGCCAGCAGCAATAGCGGGAGCTCCTACGAGCAGTACTTC.

The chain links TRBV7-8 to TRBJ2-7, with D unresolved. Deletions cut 5 bases from V and 2 bases from J, with 16 bases between. Germline assignment: CDR1 SGHVS and CDR2 FQNEAQ. This CDR3 has 15 amino acids. The CDR3 sequence is CASSPPTARAYEQYF. The DNA of the CDR3 is TGTGCCAGCAGCCCCCCAACGGCCCGAGCCTACGAGCAGTACTTC.

This chain uses TRBV4-1 with TRBJ2-3; D is undetermined. V dropped 0 bases and J dropped 4 bases, with 8 bases sitting between them. CDR3 size: 14 residues. Germline V gene lookup returns CDR1 MGHRA and CDR2 YSYEKL. The CDR3 is CASSQERMADTQYF. CDR3 DNA: TGCGCCAGCAGCCAAGAAAGAATGGCAGATACGCAGTATTTT.